Following are 18 T cell receptor beta chains from one sample sequenced in a study of CD8+ T cells in alopecia areata (dated by TCRdb to 2016 to 2019). The time point label corresponds to: about four weeks on oral tofacitinib. Per the publication, the treatment or condition label means: oral pan-JAK inhibitor, 5-10 mg twice daily. To prepare the library, the immunoSEQ multiplex PCR assay was applied. RNA was extracted from all samples and reverse transcribed into cDNA as template for TCR sequencing. Not all clones reach the TCRdb copy of this immuneACCESS table, which keeps in-frame sequences only. Checked studies attribute under half of the gap to unresolved V genes and leave the rest unexplained. In all, the sample holds 160,000 or so clones, and about two thirds of those were seen once. The ten most abundant clones make up 0.7% to 1% of the sample. Sequenced here: CD4+ T cells sorted from blood, sampled at week 4, from a patient treated with tofacitinib. The source is a human donor with alopecia areata.

J is TRBJ2-1 and V is TRBV29-1; either TRBD1 or TRBD2 may fit D (7 bases each). Germline V lookup: CDR1 SQVTM, CDR2 ANQGSEA. This CDR3 has 14 amino acids. Trimming shortened V by 6 bases and J by 7 bases, and 19 bases separated the two germline ends. The CDR3: CSVVGRGRENEQFF. DNA of the CDR3: TGCAGCGTCGTGGGGAGGGGGCGCGAGAATGAGCAGTTCTTC.

V is TRBV30 and J is TRBJ1-5, with D tentatively TRBD1 (6 bases). CDR1 is GTSNPN and CDR2 is SVGIG in the germline V gene (reference sequence). V was trimmed by 2 bases and J by 4 bases, leaving 15 bases between them. The CDR3 runs to 15 residues. This CDR3 reads CAWSQGLQGNQPQHF. CDR3 sequence (DNA): TGTGCCTGGAGTCAGGGATTACAGGGAAATCAGCCCCAGCATTTT. Supplemented by reference TRBV30 and TRBJ1-5, the full variable domain reads SQTIHQWPATLVQPVGSPLSLECTVEGTSNPNLYWYRQAAGRGLQLLFYSVGIGQISSEVPQNLSASRPQDRQFILSSKKLLLSDSGFYLCAWSQGLQGNQPQHFGDGTRLSIL.

The chain has TRBV29-1 and TRBJ2-3; 8 bases line up with TRBD2. Trimming at V came to 5 bases and at J to 4 bases, leaving 11 bases not matched to a gene. The CDR3 sequence is 15 residues long. CDR1 is SQVTM, CDR2 ANQGSEA, per germline. Here the CDR3 DNA reads TGCAGCGTTCGAGGAGGGCGGGGGGCGGCAGATACGCAGTATTTT. It is translated as CSVRGGRGAADTQYF.

The CDR3 protein is CALRPITNEKLFF. CDR3 sequence (DNA): TGTGCCCTGAGGCCGATAACTAATGAAAAACTGTTTTTT. V gene TRBV30 combines with J gene TRBJ1-4; no firm D call. The germline gives CDR1 GTSNPN, CDR2 SVGIG (reference sequence). V was clipped by 8 bases and J by 1 base, with 11 bases between them. This CDR3 is 13 amino acids long. The whole variable domain, filled in from reference TRBV30 and TRBJ1-4, reads SQTIHQWPATLVQPVGSPLSLECTVEGTSNPNLYWYRQAAGRGLQLLFYSVGIGQISSEVPQNLSASRPQDRQFILSSKKLLLSDSGFYLCALRPITNEKLFFGSGTQLSVL.

This sequence joins TRBV30 and TRBJ2-5; D not resolved. This CDR3 has 14 residues. Germline CDR1 is GTSNPN and CDR2 is SVGIG (reference sequence). V dropped 0 bases and J dropped 5 bases, with 13 bases sitting between them. The CDR3 here is CAWSVLKGRETQYF. Here the CDR3 DNA reads TGTGCCTGGAGTGTACTAAAGGGTAGGGAGACCCAGTACTTC.

This clone was seen a few times. The genes are TRBV9 and TRBJ2-4, with 7 bases matching TRBD2. This CDR3 region has 15 residues. Germline CDR1 reads SGDLS; CDR2 reads YYNGEE. The V gene end was trimmed by 3 bases and the J gene end by 1 base; junction bases not matched to a gene: 4. CDR3 nucleotide sequence: TGTGCCAGCAGCGAGCGGGGTGGGGCCAAAAACATTCAGTACTTC. It codes for CASSERGGAKNIQYF. The entire variable domain, with the rest obtained from reference TRBV9 and TRBJ2-4, is as follows: DSGVTQTPKHLITATGQRVTLRCSPRSGDLSVYWYQQSLDQGLQFLIQYYNGEERAKGNILERFSAQQFPDLHSELNLSSLELGDSALYFCASSERGGAKNIQYFGAGTRLSVL.

The CDR3 nucleotides are TGCAGCGTTGAAACAGGGGGCTATGGCTACACCTTC. Amino acids: CSVETGGYGYTF. The chain uses TRBV29-1 and TRBJ1-2, with 8 nucleotides matching TRBD1. The CDR3 extends over 12 amino acids. CDR1 is SQVTM and CDR2 is ANQGSEA in the germline V gene. After removal of 2 bases from V and 4 bases from J, the junction contained 0 bases not matched to a gene. Full variable domain (rest looked up from reference TRBV29-1 and TRBJ1-2): SAVISQKPSRDICQRGTSLTIQCQVDSQVTMMFWYRQQPGQSLTLIATANQGSEATYESGFVIDKFPISRPNLTFSTLTVSNMSPEDSSIYLCSVETGGYGYTFGSGTRLTVV.

This clone was detected a few times. The chain is built from TRBV29-1 and TRBJ2-5; tentatively, D is TRBD2 (6 bases). CDR1 and CDR2 from the germline V gene are SQVTM and ANQGSEA. The CDR3 runs 12 residues. V was cut by 6 bases and J by 5 bases, with 13 bases left in between. The CDR3 DNA sequence: TGCAGCGTCCGGTGGGGGGTCGAGACCCAGTACTTC. Residues: CSVRWGVETQYF.

This clone turned up a few times. The DNA of the CDR3 is TGCGCCAGCAGCTTGACAGACACAGATACGCAGTATTTT. Translated: CASSLTDTDTQYF. The chain recombines TRBV5-1 with TRBJ2-3, with D unresolved. The CDR3 has 13 residues. The germline V gene has CDR1 SGHRS and CDR2 YFSETQ. V lost 1 base and J 2 bases, leaving 5 bases between the germline ends.

This clone has a handful of counts. CDR3 DNA sequence: TGTGCCAGCAGCTTAATTGGCGGGGGTGCAGATACGCAGTATTTT. It codes for CASSLIGGGADTQYF. V usage is TRBV7-2 and J usage is TRBJ2-3; 7 bases align to TRBD2. Trimming took 2 bases from V and 4 from J; bases not matched to a gene: 6. The CDR3 has 15 residues. CDR1 SGHTA and CDR2 FQGNSA come from the germline V gene.

This clone appeared a few times. The rearrangement links TRBV6-5 to TRBJ2-3; 10 positions match TRBD2. After removal of 7 bases from V and 5 bases from J, the junction contained 9 bases not matched to a gene. Germline CDR1 is MNHEY and CDR2 is SVGAGI. The CDR3 runs to 15 residues. In DNA form, the CDR3 reads TGTGCCAGCACGTTGGTAGCGGGGGGAAGAGATACGCAGTATTTT. It specifies CASTLVAGGRDTQYF.

The rearrangement links TRBV29-1 to TRBJ2-7; 12 bases match TRBD2. Germline loops: CDR1 SQVTM, CDR2 ANQGSEA. The CDR3 extends over 15 amino acids. The junction had 8 bases not matched to a gene; V was cut back by 7 bases and J by 1 base. In DNA form, the CDR3 reads TGCAGCGCAACTAGCGGGGGGCTCTATTCCTACGAGCAGTACTTC. Its protein is CSATSGGLYSYEQYF.

Concerning this clone itself: Other DNA sequences in the same sample also yield this CDR3. The chain combines TRBV18 with TRBJ2-3, with D unclear. The CDR3 covers 12 residues. Germline CDR1 and CDR2: KGHSH and LQKENI. Trimming stripped 3 bases from V and 0 bases from J, with 1 base between. CDR3 protein: CASSPSTDTQYF. The CDR3 DNA follows: TGTGCCAGCTCACCTAGCACAGATACGCAGTATTTT.

This clone has a handful of counts. CDR3 sequence: CASSRLRQGSSYNEQFF. The CDR3 DNA is TGCGCCAGCAGCCGATTACGACAGGGTTCTTCCTACAATGAGCAGTTCTTC. J is TRBJ2-1 and V is TRBV4-1; 7 nucleotides line up with TRBD1. This CDR3 comprises 17 residues. V dropped 4 bases and J dropped 1; count of bases not matched to a gene: 10. Germline V lookup: CDR1 MGHRA, CDR2 YSYEKL.

The chain combines TRBV4-1 with TRBJ2-7; 7 positions agree with TRBD1. The CDR3 has 15 amino acids. Germline V gene data show CDR1 as MGHRA and CDR2 as YSYEKL. The V gene end was trimmed by 7 bases and the J gene end by 3 bases; junction bases not matched to a gene: 12. CDR3 bases: TGCGCCAGCACCCCCGGTCGGGACAGTAACTACGAGCAGTACTTC. Its protein is CASTPGRDSNYEQYF.

The chain carries TRBV30 and TRBJ1-1; 9 bases map to TRBD1. The CDR3 contains 15 residues. V shed 4 bases, J shed 4 bases, and the junction held 10 bases outside the gene matches. Per germline, CDR1 GTSNPN and CDR2 SVGIG (reference sequence). DNA of the CDR3: TGTGCCTGGAAGCAAAGGACAGGGGATGCCACTGAAGCTTTCTTT. Protein product: CAWKQRTGDATEAFF.

The chain combines TRBV30 with TRBJ2-5, with a possible D match to TRBD2 (5 bases). V lost 5 bases to trimming and J lost 2 bases, with 6 bases between them. This CDR3 is built from 11 residues. CDR1 is GTSNPN, CDR2 SVGIG, per germline (reference sequence). The CDR3 loop is CAWEGQETQYF. The DNA for the CDR3 is TGTGCCTGGGAGGGTCAAGAGACCCAGTACTTC.

This chain connects TRBV7-2 to TRBJ2-2; perhaps TRBD1 as D (5 bases). The CDR3 totals 13 residues. V lost 5 bases, J lost 6 bases, and 10 bases lay in between. CDR1 SGHTA and CDR2 FQGNSA come from the germline V gene. DNA of the CDR3: TGTGCCAGCAGCCCTAGGGGCCCCGGGGAGCTGTTTTTT. It translates to CASSPRGPGELFF.